This T cell receptor beta chain was sequenced during a study of beta chain features in type 1 diabetes (dated by TCRdb to about 2018). Study-level background: No differences in mean age, gender distribution, total cell number or subset yield were found between patients and healthy donors. A total of roughly 100 million sorted cells were examined across all samples, and the number of cells per subset was strongly correlated with RNA yield. Naive and central memory subsets were obtained from all 28 donors, but regulatory and stem cell-like memory subsets were isolated from only 8 patients and roughly eight healthy donors. In the study, TCRB repertoires of sorted circulating CD4+ T cell subsets from recently diagnosed type 1 diabetes patients were compared with those of matched healthy donors. The research as a whole found: At VDJ recombination sites, patients with type 1 diabetes made fewer insertions and deleted more nucleotides, a pattern implying thymic rearrangement abnormalities. Naive, central memory and regulatory TCRB repertoires appeared to be more alike among patients than among healthy donors. PCR might favor shorter templates, but patient and control samples were amplified and corrected together, so any skew would affect both groups equally. Because cDNA was sequenced instead of genomic DNA, highly expressing activated cells could be over-represented, though the groups showed no difference in activation or CD3 levels. HLA sub-analyses involved small numbers of individuals, so any influence of HLA type on TCRB rearrangement remained unresolved. A moderate but significant shortening of TCRB CDR3 length was observed in type 1 diabetes patients in all four CD4+ subsets.

The trim is 0 bases for V and 5 bases for J, with a gap of 14 bases between the germline ends. Spanning cysteine to phenylalanine, the CDR3 consists of 15 amino acids. The kept DNA is CDR3 alone, 45 bases in frame from the first base. CDR1 SGDLS and CDR2 YYNGEE were looked up in the germline V gene. A few counts support this clone. What antigen it recognizes has not been identified. Per-base quality was not reported, and no clone a single base away is much larger than it. A single peripheral blood draw of around 120 mL on average was collected from each donor into heparinised tubes. Using a panel that included CD45RO, CCR7, CD25, CD127, CD95 and CD27, naive, central memory, regulatory and stem cell-like memory CD4+ T cells were sorted on a BD FACSAria II. Every sorted population had a purity above 95%. PBMCs were isolated right away by Lymphoprep density gradient centrifugation and were stained directly, without culture. So that batch effects would be minimized, each experiment stained and sorted samples in pairs, pairing one healthy donor with one patient.

The entire amount of isolated RNA was reverse transcribed using the High Capacity cDNA Reverse Transcription Kit, so the sequenced TCRB transcripts were expressed ones. Deep immunoSEQ sequencing was applied to naive, central memory and regulatory T cell samples, giving an average of roughly 3.5 million total reads per sample. Sorted cells were lysed in RLT buffer, and RNA was extracted using DNase-treated RNeasy Micro or Mini kits according to cell number. Each cell subset was processed on its own to prevent cross-contamination, while patient and healthy donor samples were processed together. The immunoSEQ multiplex PCR was used to amplify TCRB sequences from cDNA, yielding 87-bp fragments that span the CDR3 region. The amplicons were sequenced using the Illumina HiSeq platform. The authors' pipeline ran thus. Synthetic template baselines were used to correct PCR bias computationally, reads within Hamming distance 2 were collapsed, and singletons that could not be merged were discarded. Reads were aligned against IMGT so that V, D and J genes, CDR3 length and insertions or deletions at six rearrangement sites could be assigned. Within each subset, clonotype counts were normalized to sorted cell number, after which true diversity and Gini coefficients were computed with the tcR R package. The overlap coefficient, calculated on TCRB nucleotide sequences, was used to quantify repertoire sharing. As a proxy for the pre-selection repertoire, out-of-frame TCRB sequences from naive cells were analyzed. TCRdb provides this immuneACCESS table in a form limited to in-frame rearrangements. Some clones are lacking; in checked studies, under half of them reflect an unresolved V gene, and why the rest are absent is not known. That table is the source of V, J and clone size, and D and trimming were worked out from the DNA. In this sample the table shows 250,000 or so clones, around 21% of which occur a single time. The ten largest clones represent 0.028% of the sample.

The clonotype was recovered from a woman aged 35 to 49 with type 1 diabetes. The material sequenced was naive CD4+ T cells from blood. The cell subset or site label corresponds to: true naive CD4+ T cells. The sequence joins TRBV9 to TRBJ2-5; 6 matching bases give a weak D call of TRBD2. The CDR3 reads as follows: CASSVDGGTGETQYF. The sequenced DNA: TGTGCCAGCAGCGTAGACGGAGGGACCGGGGAGACCCAGTACTTC.